The present T cell receptor beta chain was sequenced within a study of T cells in tumors after PD-1 blockade. As for the study in general: During anti-PD-1 treatment, some patients continued daily vismodegib 150 mg.

CDR1 SGHNT and CDR2 YENEEA come from the germline V gene. The CDR3 loop spans 15 amino acids. V was shortened by 1 base and J by 3 bases, with 11 bases between the two germline ends. Comments on this clone: The antigen is undetermined.

The method was immunoSEQ multiplex PCR; TCRdb's version includes in-frame clones alone and lacks a portion of them. This table holds about 13,000 clones, nearly 65% found once. Study-level results: In squamous cell carcinoma, less than 60% of expanded exhausted clones were novel. Only pre- versus post-treatment comparisons showed clonal replacement.

Input was roughly 550 ng to 6,004 ng of genomic DNA from tumor or blood. The sequencing used tumor tissue, collected before anti-PD-1 treatment. The V call is TRBV11-3, the J call TRBJ2-3; weak D call: TRBD1 (6 bases). This TCR was sampled from a human donor with cutaneous squamous cell carcinoma. The DNA for the CDR3 is TGTGCCAGCAGCTTAGTCCTAACAGGGACAGATACGCAGTATTTT. Protein: CASSLVLTGTDTQYF.